This T cell receptor beta chain comes out of a study of CD8+CD57+ T cells in acquired aplastic anemia. General study results and limits: Between patients and controls, over 25 CD8+ CDR3 sequences were found in common. For CD8+ Simpson's diversity, patients and controls showed no significant difference.

Trimming stripped 5 bases from V and 5 bases from J, with 18 bases between. Per germline, CDR1 SEHNR and CDR2 FQNEAQ (reference sequence). This CDR3 has 15 amino acids. Sequencing involved patients with CD8+CD57+ cell expansion previously shown by flow cytometry. The study sampled blood from patients who had received no therapy. Genomic DNA, serving as template, underwent TCR beta VDJ and CDR3 profiling. TCRdb used MiXCR to reprocess the reads, holding one entry per CDR3 protein. The sample has approximately 100,000 distinct CDR3 sequences, roughly 70% seen once. Points on this clonotype: Its specificity is unknown.

The chain recombines TRBV7-9 with TRBJ2-5; D assignment may be TRBD1 or TRBD2 (7 bases each). This TCR derives from a human donor with aplastic anemia. Source material: sorted CD4+, CD8+, or CD8+CD57+ T cells (not recorded which) from PBMCs. CDR3 residues: CASSPPRGGSETQYF. As DNA, the CDR3 is TGTGCCAGCAGCCCACCCAGGGGGGGGTCGGAGACCCAGTACTTC. The full variable domain, rest sourced from reference TRBV7-9 and TRBJ2-5, is DTGVSQNPRHKITKRGQNVTFRCDPISEHNRLYWYRQTLGQGPEFLTYFQNEAQLEKSRLLSDRFSAERPKGSFSTLEIQRTEQGDSAMYLCASSPPRGGSETQYFGPGTRLLVL.